The entry below gives a single T cell receptor beta chain sequence along with its context. The antigen is not known. These data originate in a study of CD4+ T cells in melanoma. Produced via immunoSEQ multiplex PCR; TCRdb's table is partial and in-frame only. The table lists tens of thousands of clones, more than 60% of them singletons, with around 4.8% in the top ten. Study-level results: Neoantigen-specific CD4+ T cells in melanoma reportedly had diverse differentiation states. A reported correlation linked neoantigen-specific CD4+ T cells to CD8+, macrophage and B cell function.

Looked up from germline, CDR1 is SGHTA and CDR2 is FQGNSA. Trimming pared 3 bases from V and 5 bases from J, leaving 16 bases between. CDR3 size: 15 residues. The sequence came from a human donor with melanoma. The sample was tumor tissue. V gene TRBV7-2 combines with J gene TRBJ2-5; possible D gene TRBD2, 6 bases. This chain's CDR3 is CASSFNARGIETQYF. As DNA, the CDR3 is TGTGCCAGCAGCTTTAACGCCCGGGGGATCGAGACCCAGTACTTC.